This record looks at one T cell receptor (beta chain) sequence and its context. Its antigen is not identified. The genes and germline here are from mouse. The read gets to within 4 residues of the CDR3 end, and the germline J gene fills in the rest. The sample originates from a study of CD8+ T cells in alopecia areata. Whole-study context: Female C3H/HeJ mice aged about 6-10 weeks were given skin from C3H/HeJ graft donors, about 6-13 months old, that had spontaneous alopecia.

Study-wide results and limits: Sequencing of scalp samples also captures resident alphabeta T cells of normal skin. TCR sharing was clearer in mice than between patients, perhaps partly owing to patient HLA diversity. Lesional tissue from the scalp (especially in alopecia totalis/universalis) showed higher clonality than normal scalp.

cDNA reverse transcribed from extracted RNA served as the sequencing template. TCRdb keeps only in-frame clones here, not all; method: immunoSEQ multiplex PCR. Observed in the sample are around 100,000 clones, none of them singletons. The germline V gene has CDR1 SGHDT and CDR2 FRDEAV. The V end lost 3 bases, the J end lost 0 bases, and 11 bases lay between the germline ends. This CDR3 contains 15 residues. Input material: lesional skin. The sequence came from a C3H/HeJ mouse with alopecia areata. For this strain, the MHC haplotype corresponds to H2-k. The J gene is TRBJ2-5, the V gene TRBV14; weak D call: TRBD2 (6 bases). The DNA read from the CDR3 is TGTGCCAGCAGTTCGAGACTGGTTAACCAAGAC. Its translation is CASSSRLVNQD. The CDR3, in full, reads CASSSRLVNQDTQYF.